The clone carrying this T cell receptor beta chain was recorded once. Its antigen is not known. A much larger clone differs from this one at a single base, so this may be a read error. A J-beta primer mix and a sample-barcoded 5' primer were used in a second PCR of about 6 to 12 cycles. In TCRdb, the 5' RACE reads were re-called with MiXCR into one record per CDR3 protein. The sample records roughly 900,000 distinct CDR3 sequences, around 48% being singletons. This sample is part of a study of blood T cells in healthy people across ages. Study-wide context: Using template switching, researchers captured about one barcoded beta molecule for each two T cells.

The CDR3 loop spans 15 amino acids. In germline, CDR1 is MGHRA, CDR2 YSYEKL. Study outcomes and limitations: While age rose, TCR beta diversity per million T cells dropped in a roughly linear way.

The TCR comes from a young man in good health. The sequenced sample consisted of blood. J is TRBJ1-2 and V is TRBV4-1, with 8 positions matching TRBD1. This CDR3 reads CAGSPGQGPNYGYTF. For the CDR3, the DNA is TGCGCCGGCAGCCCCGGACAGGGCCCAAACTATGGCTACACCTTC.